This is a list of T cell receptor beta chains from one sample in a study of shared clonotypes between healthy human individuals. TCRdb's copy holds only in-frame clones and misses some; the assay was immunoSEQ multiplex PCR. The sample shows roughly 700,000 clones, approximately 74% of them seen only once. Sequencing used memory CD4+ T cells sorted from blood. The receptors were sampled from a young woman in good health. The CDR3 runs from the conserved cysteine through the conserved F or W. D genes are given only for firm matches. The size field is filled for only some rows; it gives once, few, many or a size class.

clone_size j_call d_call cdr3_length v_call cdr3_nt cdr3_aa
NA TRBJ2-7 NA 15 TRBV2 TGTGCCAGCAGGACCGATGCAGGGTCTCTCTACGAGCAGTACTTC CASRTDAGSLYEQYF
NA TRBJ2-3 NA 15 TRBV30 TGTGCCTGGAGTGTAGGGGGGAGGGTCACAGATACGCAGTATTTT CAWSVGGRVTDTQYF
few TRBJ2-2 TRBD1 14 TRBV4-1 TGCGCCAGCAGCCAGAGGACAGGGACCGGGGAGCTGTTTTTT CASSQRTGTGELFF
NA TRBJ1-5 NA 13 TRBV2 TGTGCCAGCAGTGAGGAGCACAATCAGCCCCAGCATTTT CASSEEHNQPQHF
NA TRBJ2-7 NA 16 TRBV4-2 TGTGCCAGCAGCCACTTCAACCTACCCCCAGCCTACGAGCAGTACTTC CASSHFNLPPAYEQYF
NA TRBJ1-2 TRBD1 14 TRBV7-3 TGTGCCAGCAGCACGGGACAGGGGGTGGATGGCTACACCTTC CASSTGQGVDGYTF
NA TRBJ2-3 TRBD1 15 TRBV7-2 TGTGCCAGCAGCCCGAGACAGGGCCCCACAGATACGCAGTATTTT CASSPRQGPTDTQYF
NA TRBJ1-1 NA 11 TRBV27 TGTGCCAGCAGGGGGACCACTGAAGCTTTCTTT CASRGTTEAFF
NA TRBJ2-1 NA 15 TRBV7-6 TGTGCCAGCAGCACCATACAGGGGAGGAACAATGAGCAGTTCTTC CASSTIQGRNNEQFF
NA TRBJ1-5 NA 14 TRBV19 TGTGCCAGTAGTACGGGCCGCCTCGAGGATCCCCAGCATTTT CASSTGRLEDPQHF
many TRBJ2-5 TRBD1 15 TRBV11-3 TGTGCCAGCAGCCTAGGACAGGGGATGGCGGAGACCCAGTACTTC CASSLGQGMAETQYF
NA TRBJ2-2 TRBD1 15 TRBV7-9 TGTGCCAGCAGCTTTCGACAGGGGGTTTTCGGGGAGCTGTTTTTT CASSFRQGVFGELFF
NA TRBJ2-7 NA 15 TRBV5-6 TGTGCCAGCAGCCAGACTTCCAGGAGCTCCTACGAGCAGTACTTC CASSQTSRSSYEQYF
NA TRBJ1-5 TRBD1 21 TRBV15 TGTGCCACCAGCAGAGCCCCGGGCAGGGGGCTATCTCGTCTCAGCAATCAGCCCCAGCATTTT CATSRAPGRGLSRLSNQPQHF
NA TRBJ2-5 NA 12 TRBV29-1 TGCAGCGTTGAAGATGGTCGGGAGACCCAGTACTTC CSVEDGRETQYF
few TRBJ2-5 TRBD2 12 TRBV7-6 TGTGCCAGCAGCTGGGGGGGGGAGACCCAGTACTTC CASSWGGETQYF
NA TRBJ1-1 TRBD1 18 TRBV5-1 TGCGCCAGCAGCCCGTTTGGGGCGACAGGGGTTAGGAACACTGAAGCTTTCTTT CASSPFGATGVRNTEAFF
NA TRBJ1-5 NA 15 TRBV5-4 TGTGCCAGCAGCTTTTGGGGTCGCGGCAATCAGCCCCAGCATTTT CASSFWGRGNQPQHF
once TRBJ2-1 NA 18 TRBV21-1 TGTGCCAGCAGCACTGAACCCCCACTAGCGGGAGTGTCCAATGAGCAGTTCTTC CASSTEPPLAGVSNEQFF